A selection of T cell receptor beta chains follows, all from one sample in a study of T cells in localized non-small cell lung cancer. Clones were read by immunoSEQ multiplex PCR, and TCRdb kept only the in-frame ones, dropping some. The data hold 45,000 to 60,000 clones, with about three quarters observed a single time. The material sequenced was PBMCs, taken before any cancer treatment. Every receptor here comes from a woman aged 40 to 75 with stage II lung adenocarcinoma. Both conserved end residues are part of each CDR3.

j_call: TRBJ1-2; v_call: TRBV6-5; cdr3_aa: CASSYFSQGAGGYTF
j_call: TRBJ2-1; v_call: TRBV7-2; cdr3_aa: CASSLADTRNEQFF
j_call: TRBJ1-1; v_call: TRBV27; cdr3_aa: CASSVFRGLGTEAFF
j_call: TRBJ1-4; v_call: TRBV11-1; cdr3_aa: CASSRQVNEKLFF
j_call: TRBJ1-4; v_call: TRBV6-6; cdr3_aa: CASLYGTGSEKLFF
j_call: TRBJ1-2; v_call: TRBV6-5; cdr3_aa: CASSYDLQEANYGYTF
j_call: TRBJ2-4; v_call: TRBV14; cdr3_aa: CASSQGNIQYF
j_call: TRBJ1-4; v_call: TRBV6-6; cdr3_aa: CASTGPTNEKLFF
j_call: TRBJ2-7; v_call: TRBV5-1; cdr3_aa: CASSLGTVLYEQYF
j_call: TRBJ1-5; v_call: TRBV28; cdr3_aa: CASSTSDREGQPQHF
j_call: TRBJ2-1; v_call: TRBV18; cdr3_aa: CASSPGQPTKEQFF
j_call: TRBJ1-1; v_call: TRBV7-3; cdr3_aa: CASSLEGDNTEAFF
j_call: TRBJ1-1; v_call: TRBV6-1; cdr3_aa: CASSRGGKNTEAFF
j_call: TRBJ2-2; v_call: TRBV5-1; cdr3_aa: CASSRAGGESAGELFF
j_call: TRBJ1-4; v_call: TRBV19; cdr3_aa: CASHEDTRTRFGSTNEKLFF
j_call: TRBJ2-6; v_call: TRBV9; cdr3_aa: CASSASGANVLTF
j_call: TRBJ1-6; v_call: TRBV7-9; cdr3_aa: CASSLEVSPLHF
j_call: TRBJ1-4; v_call: TRBV29-1; cdr3_aa: CSVEQQEKLFF
j_call: TRBJ1-2; v_call: TRBV5-5; cdr3_aa: CASSGARGNYGYTF
j_call: TRBJ2-4; v_call: TRBV6-5; cdr3_aa: CASSYSGQGGSDF
j_call: TRBJ2-2; v_call: TRBV5-1; cdr3_aa: CASSLAAYANTGELFF
j_call: TRBJ2-3; v_call: TRBV29-1; cdr3_aa: CSVDQPQGTDTQYF
j_call: TRBJ2-1; v_call: TRBV15; cdr3_aa: CATSRGLAFYNEQFF
j_call: TRBJ2-3; v_call: TRBV7-2; cdr3_aa: CATSRPAITDTQYF
j_call: TRBJ1-2; v_call: TRBV2; cdr3_aa: CASIPTVNYGYTF
j_call: TRBJ2-3; v_call: TRBV30; cdr3_aa: CAWSRGETDTQYF
j_call: TRBJ1-2; v_call: TRBV7-2; cdr3_aa: CASSSTPGPYGYTF
j_call: TRBJ2-2; v_call: TRBV7-9; cdr3_aa: CASSSFKGLSGELFF
j_call: TRBJ2-3; v_call: TRBV5-6; cdr3_aa: CASSLAAGTRLLTDTQYF
j_call: TRBJ2-7; v_call: TRBV18; cdr3_aa: CASSPGGQLEQYF